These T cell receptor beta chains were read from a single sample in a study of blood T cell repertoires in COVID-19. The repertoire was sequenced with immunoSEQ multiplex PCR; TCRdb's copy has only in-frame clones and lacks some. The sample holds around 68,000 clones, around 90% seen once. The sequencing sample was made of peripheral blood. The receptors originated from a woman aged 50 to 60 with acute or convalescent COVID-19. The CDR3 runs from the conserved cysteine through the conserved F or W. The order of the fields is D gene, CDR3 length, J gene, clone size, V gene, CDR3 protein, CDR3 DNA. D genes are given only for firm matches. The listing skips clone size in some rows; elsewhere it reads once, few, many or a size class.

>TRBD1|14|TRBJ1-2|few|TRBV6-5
CASSITGAVYGYTF
TGTGCCAGCAGTATTACAGGGGCGGTCTATGGCTACACCTTC
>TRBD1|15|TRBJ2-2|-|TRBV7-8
CANTLGTGGTGELFF
TGTGCCAACACACTCGGGACAGGGGGGACCGGGGAGCTGTTTTTT
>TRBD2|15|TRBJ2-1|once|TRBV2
CASSLLAGGVNEQFF
TGTGCCAGCAGTCTACTAGCGGGGGGGGTTAATGAGCAGTTCTTC
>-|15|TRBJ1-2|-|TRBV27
CASSRIGMAGYGYTF
TGTGCCAGCAGCCGAATTGGGATGGCGGGCTATGGCTACACCTTC
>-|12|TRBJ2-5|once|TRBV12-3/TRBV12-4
CASKGLVETQYF
TGTGCCAGCAAGGGACTGGTAGAGACCCAGTACTTC
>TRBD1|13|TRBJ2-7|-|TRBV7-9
CASNPGQGYEQYF
TGTGCCAGCAACCCGGGACAGGGCTACGAGCAGTACTTC
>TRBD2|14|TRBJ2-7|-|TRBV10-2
CASSVTSGHYEQYF
TGCGCCAGCAGTGTAACTAGCGGGCATTACGAGCAGTACTTC
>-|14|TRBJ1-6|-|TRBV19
CASRTGTKNSPLHF
TGTGCCAGTAGGACCGGGACAAAGAATTCACCCCTCCACTTT
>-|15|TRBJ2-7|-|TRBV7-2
CASSPTGGANYEQYF
TGTGCCAGCAGCCCGACAGGCGGCGCAAACTACGAGCAGTACTTC
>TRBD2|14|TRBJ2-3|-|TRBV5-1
CASRLAGETDTQYF
TGCGCCAGCCGATTAGCGGGGGAGACAGATACGCAGTATTTT
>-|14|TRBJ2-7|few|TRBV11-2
CASSLPPSPYEQYF
TGTGCCAGCAGCTTACCTCCTAGTCCCTACGAGCAGTACTTC
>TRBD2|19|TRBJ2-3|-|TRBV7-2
CASSLAGTSGGPLTDTQYF
TGTGCCAGCAGCTTAGCGGGGACTAGCGGGGGGCCACTCACAGATACGCAGTATTTT
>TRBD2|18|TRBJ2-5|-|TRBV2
CASSAWTSGRPDKETQYF
TGTGCCAGCAGTGCATGGACTAGCGGGAGACCCGATAAAGAGACCCAGTACTTC
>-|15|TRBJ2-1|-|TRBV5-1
CASSLDSPSRNEQFF
TGCGCCAGCAGCTTGGATAGCCCCTCCCGAAATGAGCAGTTCTTC
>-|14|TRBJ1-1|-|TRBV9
CASSLAQSNTEAFF
TGTGCCAGCAGCCTGGCACAGTCGAACACTGAAGCTTTCTTT
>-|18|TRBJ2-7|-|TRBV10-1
CASTQRSQVLRGFYEQYF
TGCGCCAGCACCCAGCGATCACAAGTCCTACGAGGGTTTTACGAGCAGTACTTC
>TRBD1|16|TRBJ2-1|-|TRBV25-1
CASSGSGTGGINEQFF
TGTGCCAGCAGTGGCTCGGGGACAGGGGGTATCAATGAGCAGTTCTTC
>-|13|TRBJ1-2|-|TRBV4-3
CASSQDRGGDLTF
TGCGCCAGCAGCCAAGATCGGGGGGGAGACCTCACCTTC
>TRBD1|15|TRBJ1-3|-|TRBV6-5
CASSKQGASGNTIYF
TGTGCCAGCAGTAAACAGGGGGCATCGGGAAACACCATATATTTT
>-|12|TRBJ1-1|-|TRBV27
CASGRVNTEAFF
TGTGCCAGCGGCCGGGTCAACACTGAAGCTTTCTTT
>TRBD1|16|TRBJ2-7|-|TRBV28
CASSFPRDRGSYEQYF
TGTGCCAGCAGTTTCCCCCGCGACAGGGGGTCCTACGAGCAGTACTTC
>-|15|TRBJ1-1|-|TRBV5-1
CASSLDGLMNTEAFF
TGCGCCAGCAGCTTGGACGGACTGATGAACACTGAAGCTTTCTTT
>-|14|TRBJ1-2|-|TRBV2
CASSEDTRQYGYTF
TGTGCCAGCAGTGAGGACACGCGCCAGTATGGCTACACCTTC
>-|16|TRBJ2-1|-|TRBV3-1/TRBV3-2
CASSPEEASNYNEQFF
TGTGCCAGCAGCCCTGAAGAGGCTAGCAATTACAATGAGCAGTTCTTC
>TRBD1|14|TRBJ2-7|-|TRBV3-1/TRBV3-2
CASSQGTGTNEQYF
TGTGCCAGCAGCCAGGGGACAGGGACGAACGAGCAGTACTTC
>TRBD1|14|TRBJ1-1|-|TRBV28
CASSRDRANTEAFF
TGTGCCAGCAGCCGGGACAGGGCGAACACTGAAGCTTTCTTT
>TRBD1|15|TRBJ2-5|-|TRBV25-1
CASSEYLTGIETQYF
TGTGCCAGCAGTGAATATCTGACAGGGATCGAGACCCAGTACTTC
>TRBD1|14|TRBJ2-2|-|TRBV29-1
CSVADRGVTGELFF
TGCAGCGTTGCCGACAGGGGTGTTACCGGGGAGCTGTTTTTT
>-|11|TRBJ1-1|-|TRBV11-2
CASSSTLEAFF
TGTGCCAGCAGCTCTACCTTAGAAGCTTTCTTT
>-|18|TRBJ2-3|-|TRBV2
CASSDPYRRTVGSDTQYF
TGTGCCAGCAGTGATCCTTACCGCCGGACAGTAGGGTCAGATACGCAGTATTTT
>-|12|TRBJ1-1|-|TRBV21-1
CPRGQGAAEAFF
TGTCCACGGGGACAGGGGGCCGCTGAAGCTTTCTTT
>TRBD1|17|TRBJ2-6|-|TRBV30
CAWSKRQGISGANVLTF
TGTGCCTGGAGTAAGAGACAGGGGATCTCTGGGGCCAACGTCCTGACTTTC
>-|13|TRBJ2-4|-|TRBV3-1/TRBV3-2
CASSLQGWNIQYF
TGTGCCAGCAGCCTACAGGGTTGGAACATTCAGTACTTC
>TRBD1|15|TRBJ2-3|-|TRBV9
CASSVGTAHTDTQYF
TGTGCCAGCAGCGTGGGGACAGCACACACAGATACGCAGTATTTT
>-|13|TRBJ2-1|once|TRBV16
CASSLNWEDEQFF
TGTGCCAGCAGCCTGAATTGGGAGGATGAGCAGTTCTTC
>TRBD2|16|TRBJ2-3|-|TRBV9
CASSVGAGGFTDTQYF
TGTGCCAGCAGCGTAGGGGCGGGAGGCTTCACAGATACGCAGTATTTT
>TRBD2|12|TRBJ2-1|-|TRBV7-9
CASSTTSIEQFF
TGTGCCAGCAGCACGACTAGCATTGAGCAGTTCTTC
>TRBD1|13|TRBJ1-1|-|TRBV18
CASSPGQYTEAFF
TGTGCCAGCTCACCGGGACAGTACACTGAAGCTTTCTTT
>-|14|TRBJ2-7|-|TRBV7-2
CASSKNRVSYEQYF
TGTGCCAGCAGCAAGAACAGGGTCTCCTACGAGCAGTACTTC
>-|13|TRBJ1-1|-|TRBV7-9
CASSLDRFIEAFF
TGTGCCAGCAGCCTTGACAGATTTATTGAAGCTTTCTTT
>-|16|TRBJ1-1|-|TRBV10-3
CAISESAPASGTEAFF
TGTGCCATCAGTGAGTCGGCGCCGGCCTCGGGGACTGAAGCTTTCTTT
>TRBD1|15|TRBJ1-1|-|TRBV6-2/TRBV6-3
CASSNPGQANTEAFF
TGTGCCAGCAGTAATCCGGGACAGGCGAACACTGAAGCTTTCTTT
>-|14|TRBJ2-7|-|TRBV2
CASSGVRGAYEQYF
TGTGCCAGCAGTGGGGTAAGGGGTGCCTACGAGCAGTACTTC
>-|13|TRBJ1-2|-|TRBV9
CASSVSGDFGYTF
TGTGCCAGCAGCGTTTCGGGGGACTTCGGCTACACCTTC
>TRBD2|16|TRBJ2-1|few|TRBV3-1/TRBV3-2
CASSPRVPGGENEQFF
TGTGCCAGCAGCCCTAGGGTCCCCGGGGGGGAAAATGAGCAGTTCTTC
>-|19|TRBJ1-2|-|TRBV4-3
CASSQDHGQGTVKIYGYTF
TGCGCCAGCAGCCAAGATCATGGGCAGGGCACCGTTAAAATCTATGGCTACACCTTC
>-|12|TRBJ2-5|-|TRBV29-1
CSIKGLAETQYF
TGCAGCATAAAGGGGCTAGCGGAGACCCAGTACTTC
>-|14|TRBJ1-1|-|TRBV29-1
CSAVKVGLNTEAFF
TGCAGCGCGGTAAAGGTCGGGTTAAACACTGAAGCTTTCTTT
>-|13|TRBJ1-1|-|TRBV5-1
CASSFGDVAEAFF
TGCGCCAGCAGCTTCGGGGATGTCGCTGAAGCTTTCTTT
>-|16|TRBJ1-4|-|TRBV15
CATSRSSGVTNEKLFF
TGTGCCACCAGCAGATCATCGGGGGTAACTAATGAAAAACTGTTTTTT
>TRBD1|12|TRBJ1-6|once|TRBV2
CASSDRQGALHF
TGTGCCAGCAGTGATCGACAGGGGGCCCTCCACTTT
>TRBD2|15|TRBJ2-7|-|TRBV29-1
CSVERLAGVSYEQYF
TGCAGCGTTGAGCGATTAGCGGGAGTCTCGTACGAGCAGTACTTC
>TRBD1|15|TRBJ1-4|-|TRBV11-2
CASSLRDRGGEKLFF
TGTGCCAGCAGCCTCAGGGACAGGGGTGGGGAAAAACTGTTTTTT
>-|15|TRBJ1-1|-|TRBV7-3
CASSLGGGVSTEAFF
TGTGCCAGCAGCTTAGGTGGAGGTGTTAGCACTGAAGCTTTCTTT
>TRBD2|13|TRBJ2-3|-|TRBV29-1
CSVERGGRDTQYF
TGCAGCGTCGAGCGGGGGGGCCGGGATACGCAGTATTTT
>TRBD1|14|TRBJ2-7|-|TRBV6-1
CASSETSGGHEQYF
TGTGCCAGCAGTGAAACGTCAGGGGGCCACGAGCAGTACTTC
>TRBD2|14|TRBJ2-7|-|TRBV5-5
CASHVSGSGWEQYF
TGTGCCAGCCATGTTAGCGGGAGCGGTTGGGAGCAGTACTTC